Below are 24 T cell receptor beta chains sequenced from a single sample in a study of T cell repertoires in cytomegalovirus infection. One entry per CDR3 protein results from TCRdb running MiXCR on the reads. Of fewer than 350,000 distinct CDR3 sequences listed, 17% were seen once; the top ten hold around 13%. Source material: PBMCs. The receptors were gathered from a human donor in good health (CMV status not recorded). Some clones in this sample may be carry-over from other donors' samples.

Only a few counts were recorded for this clonotype. The CDR3 is CASSGPRGAYNEQFF. The CDR3 nucleotides are TGTGCCAGTAGTGGCCCCCGCGGGGCCTACAATGAGCAGTTCTTC. The chain has TRBV19 and TRBJ2-1; D might be TRBD2 (6 bases). The CDR3 totals 15 residues. The germline V gene has CDR1 LNHDA and CDR2 SQIVND (reference sequence). V gave up 5 bases and J gave up 2 bases, with 13 bases separating them.

This clonotype showed up many times. The chain employs TRBV19 and TRBJ1-6, with 8 bases lining up with TRBD1. CDR1 LNHDA and CDR2 SQIVND come from the germline V gene (reference sequence). CDR3 size: 15 residues. V gave up 1 base and J gave up 10 bases; unmatched junction bases: 6. CDR3 coding DNA: TGTGCCAGTAGTATAGCCCCAGGGGGCTACTCACCCCTCCACTTT. Translating gives CASSIAPGGYSPLHF. Together with reference TRBV19 and TRBJ1-6, the CDR3 gives the full variable domain: DGGITQSPKYLFRKEGQNVTLSCEQNLNHDAMYWYRQDPGQGLRLIYYSQIVNDFQKGDIAEGYSVSREKKESFPLTVTSAQKNPTAFYLCASSIAPGGYSPLHFGNGTRLTVT.

This clonotype was seen a few times. V and J are TRBV4-1 and TRBJ2-5; D is unclear. V was shortened by 0 bases and J by 3 bases, with 11 bases between the two germline ends. This CDR3 comprises 15 residues. CDR1 is MGHRA, CDR2 YSYEKL, per germline. The CDR3 sequence: CASSQDFGTEETQYF. The CDR3 DNA is TGCGCCAGCAGCCAAGACTTCGGAACAGAAGAGACCCAGTACTTC.

The chain links TRBV29-1 to TRBJ2-2; 9 bases agree with TRBD1. The CDR3 spans 14 residues. V lost 3 bases to trimming and J lost 2 bases; unmatched junction nucleotides: 1. Germline V gene data show CDR1 as SQVTM and CDR2 as ANQGSEA. Written as DNA, the CDR3 is TGCAGCGTTGAGGACAGGGGAAACACCGGGGAGCTGTTTTTT. Encoded protein: CSVEDRGNTGELFF.

The chain recombines TRBV20-1 with TRBJ2-5, with TRBD2 matching 9 bases. This CDR3 has 14 amino acids. Germline V gene data show CDR1 as DFQATT and CDR2 as SNEGSKA (reference sequence). The trim removed 2 bases at V and 1 base at J, leaving 2 bases unmatched. CDR3 loop: CSARLAGPQETQYF. The CDR3 nucleotides are TGCAGTGCTAGACTAGCGGGGCCCCAAGAGACCCAGTACTTC.

V gene TRBV5-4 combines with J gene TRBJ2-2, with TRBD2 matching over 9 bases. This CDR3 has 16 residues. Per germline, CDR1 SGHNT and CDR2 YYREEE (reference sequence). V was pared by 5 bases and J by 2 bases, with 7 bases of the junction left unmatched. The DNA for the CDR3 is TGTGCCAGCAGGACCGGGACTAGCCCAAACACCGGGGAGCTGTTTTTT. This codes for CASRTGTSPNTGELFF.

This clonotype was seen a handful of times. V and J are TRBV7-6 and TRBJ2-7, with D hard to call. Germline values: CDR1 SGHVS, CDR2 FNYEAQ. Trimming pared 0 bases from V and 6 bases from J, leaving 6 bases between. There are 12 residues in the CDR3. DNA of the CDR3: TGTGCCAGCAGCTTAGCGCTCTCCGAGCAGTACTTC. Its translation is CASSLALSEQYF.

The genes are TRBV2 and TRBJ1-6, with TRBD1 as a possible D gene (5 bases). Germline V gene data show CDR1 as SNHLY and CDR2 as FYNNEI. Trimming removed 2 bases at V and 7 bases at J, with 12 bases between. This CDR3 has 15 amino acids. Here the CDR3 reads CASSERAGSNSPLHF. In nucleotides, the CDR3 is TGTGCCAGCAGTGAAAGAGCAGGGTCGAATTCACCCCTCCACTTT.

This clonotype showed up just a few times. The rearrangement links TRBV24-1 to TRBJ1-4; D uncertain. The length of the CDR3 is 15 residues. Germline V gives CDR1 KGHDR, CDR2 SFDVKD. Trimming left V 7 bases short and J 0 bases short, with 11 bases between. The CDR3 loop is CATRARRSTNEKLFF. The CDR3, as DNA: TGTGCCACCAGGGCGAGGAGGTCAACTAATGAAAAACTGTTTTTT.

This clonotype occurred many times. This chain links TRBV27 with TRBJ1-6, with a tentative D call TRBD1 (5 bases). Trimming took 0 bases from V and 7 from J, leaving 10 bases between them. The CDR3 extends over 15 amino acids. CDR1 is MNHEY and CDR2 is SMNVEV in the germline V gene (reference sequence). CDR3 sequence: CASSLSQGRNSPLHF. The DNA for the CDR3 is TGTGCCAGCAGTTTATCCCAGGGTAGGAATTCACCCCTCCACTTT.

This clonotype was observed a handful of times. The chain recombines TRBV11-2 with TRBJ2-3; no definite D call. Per the germline V gene, CDR1 is SGHAT and CDR2 is FQNNGV. The V gene lost 5 bases and the J gene lost 1 base, with 7 bases spanning the gap. The CDR3 consists of 13 residues. CDR3 protein: CASSQDGTDTQYF. DNA for the CDR3: TGTGCCAGCAGCCAAGACGGCACAGATACGCAGTATTTT.

This clonotype was seen a few times. The V gene is TRBV27, the J gene TRBJ2-7; 9 nucleotides align to TRBD2. CDR1 is MNHEY, CDR2 SMNVEV, per germline (reference sequence). The trim removed 4 bases at V and 0 bases at J, leaving 7 bases unmatched. The CDR3 totals 16 residues. The CDR3 coding sequence is TGTGCCAGCAGTTCGGGCGGGGGGGGCCACTCCTACGAGCAGTACTTC. The encoded protein is CASSSGGGGHSYEQYF.

This clonotype showed up just a few times. The DNA of the CDR3 is TGTGCCAGCAGCTTAGCGCGCGGGACAGGGGGCTTATATGAGCAGTTCTTC. Protein: CASSLARGTGGLYEQFF. The chain has TRBV7-9 and TRBJ2-1; 12 bases are shared with TRBD1. The CDR3 is 17 residues long. With 0 bases clipped from V and 8 bases from J, the junction kept 8 bases outside the gene matches. Germline values: CDR1 SEHNR, CDR2 FQNEAQ (reference sequence).

This clonotype was detected a few times. The V gene is TRBV18, the J gene TRBJ2-2, with a tentative D call TRBD2 (7 bases). V lost 8 bases, J lost 7 bases, and 20 bases lay in between. Germline lookup yields CDR1 KGHSH and CDR2 LQKENI. The CDR3 consists of 15 residues. The CDR3: CASQPPGGDSGELFF. The CDR3 bases are TGTGCCAGCCAGCCCCCGGGGGGCGACAGCGGGGAGCTGTTTTTT.

The rearrangement joins TRBV7-2 to TRBJ1-2; unclear D gene. Trimming stripped 2 bases from V and 8 bases from J, with 21 bases between. Germline assignment: CDR1 SGHTA and CDR2 FQGNSA. The CDR3 is made up of 16 amino acids. The CDR3 is CASSLYSSRRVGGYTF. The CDR3 DNA follows: TGTGCCAGCAGCTTATATTCATCAAGGAGGGTAGGCGGCTACACCTTC.

With respect to this clonotype: A junction boundary mismatches the germline segment, possibly from a read error. V is TRBV12-3 or TRBV12-4 and J is TRBJ1-2; 7 nucleotides match TRBD1. The CDR3 spans 12 residues. This CDR3 reads CASKDLDRRAAF. CDR3 coding DNA: TGTGCCAGCAAGGATCTGGACAGGCGAGCGGCCTTC.

There are a few counts of this clonotype. This chain uses TRBV11-2 with TRBJ2-1; 10 nucleotides agree with TRBD2. Germline V gene lookup returns CDR1 SGHAT and CDR2 FQNNGV. V lost 3 bases, J lost 8 bases, and 10 bases stayed unmatched. The CDR3 sequence is 16 residues long. This chain's CDR3 is CASSFGNSGGMDEQFF. As DNA, the CDR3 is TGTGCCAGCAGCTTTGGGAATAGCGGGGGGATGGATGAGCAGTTCTTC.

The CDR3 DNA is TGCGCCAGCAGCGCGAATTGGAAGGGAGGACTAGCGGTTTCGAACACCGGGGAGCTGTTTTTT. This sequence encodes CASSANWKGGLAVSNTGELFF. The chain links TRBV4-3 to TRBJ2-2, with TRBD2 matching over 10 bases. V was pared by 5 bases and J by 0 bases, with 18 bases of the junction left unmatched. This CDR3 spans 21 amino acids. Germline assignment: CDR1 LGHNA and CDR2 YSLEER.

This clonotype was observed a handful of times. The chain combines TRBV6-1 with TRBJ2-1, with TRBD2 as a possible D gene (7 bases). This CDR3 contains 16 residues. The V gene's germline CDR1 is MNHNS and CDR2 SASEGT. Deletions cut 5 bases from V and 6 bases from J, with 20 bases between. The CDR3, as DNA: TGTGCCAGCAGTACCCTCCGGGGGGCCCCCTCCAATGAGCAGTTCTTC. Protein: CASSTLRGAPSNEQFF.

The chain links TRBV2 to TRBJ2-1; 7 bases line up with TRBD2. Germline CDR1 is SNHLY and CDR2 is FYNNEI. Unmatched junction bases numbered 4, after V lost 4 bases and J lost 4 bases. The CDR3 loop spans 14 amino acids. CDR3 nucleotide sequence: TGTGCCAGCAGTGGGGAGGGGAGATACAATGAGCAGTTCTTC. Translating gives CASSGEGRYNEQFF.

This clonotype has ten or more counts. The rearrangement joins TRBV7-3 to TRBJ2-3; maybe TRBD2 (6 bases). V lost 5 bases to trimming and J lost 3 bases, with 12 bases between them. Germline CDR1 SGHTA, CDR2 FQGTGA. The CDR3 is 14 residues long. The CDR3 loop reads CASSPAGLTDTQYF. The CDR3 nucleotides read TGTGCCAGCAGCCCCGCGGGGTTGACAGATACGCAGTATTTT.

This clonotype occurred many times. The CDR3 region has the DNA TGTGCCAGCAGCTTAGCGGCGAACGGGTATGAGCAGTTCTTC. Protein: CASSLAANGYEQFF. The V gene is TRBV7-8, the J gene TRBJ2-1, with D unresolved. Trimming removed 0 bases at V and 8 bases at J, with 11 bases between. This CDR3 has 14 residues. Germline V CDR1 and CDR2: SGHVS, FQNEAQ.

This clonotype appeared many times. This chain joins TRBV7-2 and TRBJ1-2; TRBD1 agrees at 7 bases. CDR1 is SGHTA and CDR2 is FQGNSA in the germline V gene. The CDR3 loop spans 14 amino acids. After removal of 4 bases from V and 8 bases from J, the junction contained 10 bases not matched to a gene. CDR3 DNA: TGTGCCAGCAGCTCGCAGGGGGGGGCAGGAGGCTACACCTTC. It encodes CASSSQGGAGGYTF.

The chain links TRBV28 to TRBJ2-5; a possible D gene is TRBD1 (6 bases). CDR3 size: 15 residues. Germline assignment: CDR1 MDHEN and CDR2 SYDVKM. V gave up 5 bases and J gave up 10 bases, with 23 bases separating them. The DNA for the CDR3 is TGTGCCAGCAGTCCTGGGCCTACTCAGGGGAGTTACCAGTACTTC. The encoded protein is CASSPGPTQGSYQYF. Full variable domain (remainder filled in from reference TRBV28 and TRBJ2-5): DVKVTQSSRYLVKRTGEKVFLECVQDMDHENMFWYRQDPGLGLRLIYFSYDVKMKEKGDIPEGYSVSREKKERFSLILESASTNQTSMYLCASSPGPTQGSYQYFGPGTRLLVL.